A selection of T cell receptor beta chains follows, all from one sample in a study of T cell responses to AZD1222 COVID-19 vaccine. The protocol was immunoSEQ multiplex PCR, while the TCRdb copy is restricted to in-frame clones and leaves out a portion. This sample has 30,000 to 35,000 clones, with around 78% found just once. This specimen was peripheral blood, taken 28 days after the second AZD1222 dose. The receptors here all came from an adult who received the AZD1222 COVID-19 vaccine. The CDR3 runs from the conserved cysteine through the conserved F or W. Fields, in order: clone size, D gene, J gene, V gene, CDR3 DNA, CDR3 protein. A D gene is named only where the DNA matches it firmly. Only part of the rows carry a size: once, few, many, or a class if the clone is expanded.

-,-,TRBJ1-2,TRBV3-1/TRBV3-2,TGTGCCAGCAGCCAAGAAGATAGGTCTAACTATGGCTACACCTTC,CASSQEDRSNYGYTF
-,TRBD1,TRBJ1-2,TRBV3-1/TRBV3-2,TGTGCCAGCAGCCAAGCTCAGGGGGTCGCTAACTATGGCTACACCTTC,CASSQAQGVANYGYTF
-,-,TRBJ1-2,TRBV28,TGTGCCAGCAGTCCCTCGGACAGAAACTATGGCTACACCTTC,CASSPSDRNYGYTF
-,-,TRBJ1-4,TRBV27,TGTGCCAGCAGTACTCTGCGAGGAAAACTGTTTTTT,CASSTLRGKLFF
-,TRBD1,TRBJ2-7,TRBV3-1/TRBV3-2,TGTGCCAGCAGCCCACAGGGGCACCCTCGCTACGAGCAGTACTTC,CASSPQGHPRYEQYF
-,-,TRBJ2-2,TRBV5-1,TGCGCCAGCAGCTTGACAGGGCGGAACACCGGGGAGCTGTTTTTT,CASSLTGRNTGELFF
-,-,TRBJ2-6,TRBV5-4,TGTGCCAGCAGCTTGATGGGGGCGCAAGGGGCCAACGTCCTGACTTTC,CASSLMGAQGANVLTF
-,TRBD1,TRBJ1-1,TRBV7-9,TGTGCCAGCAGCTTTACAGGGGACACTGAAGCTTTCTTT,CASSFTGDTEAFF
few,-,TRBJ2-7,TRBV5-1,TGCGCCAGCAGCTTGGTGCCAGGGGCCTCCTACGAGCAGTACTTC,CASSLVPGASYEQYF
once,TRBD1,TRBJ2-1,TRBV5-1,TGCGCCAGCAGTTTCGGGGCAGGGGGCAATGAGCAGTTCTTC,CASSFGAGGNEQFF
-,-,TRBJ1-3,TRBV23-1,TGCGCAGCAGTCACCTACAGAATCTCTGGAAACACCATATATTTT,CAAVTYRISGNTIYF
-,-,TRBJ2-5,TRBV3-1/TRBV3-2,TGTGCCAGCAGCCAAGTCGTGAGGGGAGAGACCCAGTACTTC,CASSQVVRGETQYF
-,-,TRBJ1-3,TRBV5-1,TGCGCCAGCAGCTCCGGTCAAGCTAACACCATATATTTT,CASSSGQANTIYF
few,-,TRBJ1-6,TRBV19,TGTGCCAGTAGTTTCCGGGGCCCCCCAGAGGGAAATTCACCCCTCCACTTT,CASSFRGPPEGNSPLHF
few,TRBD2,TRBJ2-6,TRBV6-1,TGTGCCAGCAGTGGACTAGCGGGAGGGTATCCTGGGGCCAACGTCCTGACTTTC,CASSGLAGGYPGANVLTF
-,-,TRBJ1-2,TRBV24-1,TGTGCCACCAGTGACCTAAACGTCCCGCCCTATGGCTACACCTTC,CATSDLNVPPYGYTF
once,TRBD1,TRBJ1-2,TRBV29-1,TGCAGCGTTGAAAGGACAGGGGGCAGTTCGGCTAGCGGCTACACCTTC,CSVERTGGSSASGYTF
-,TRBD1,TRBJ1-6,TRBV12-3/TRBV12-4,TGTGCCAGCAGGGGACAGGGGTATTCACCCCTCCACTTT,CASRGQGYSPLHF
-,-,TRBJ1-6,TRBV18,TGTGCCAGCTCCTACTATGGGGCCGCGGGGTCCCTCCACTTT,CASSYYGAAGSLHF
-,-,TRBJ1-1,TRBV5-8,TGTGCCAGCAACTTCCCCTCAACCCCTGAAGCTTTCTTT,CASNFPSTPEAFF
-,-,TRBJ2-4,TRBV11-3,TGTGCCAGCAGCCCCAAGGGGTTGGCGGGCGTCAAAAACATTCAGTACTTC,CASSPKGLAGVKNIQYF
-,-,TRBJ2-2,TRBV3-1/TRBV3-2,TGTGCCAGCAGCCCCCCGATGAACACCGGGGAGCTGTTTTTT,CASSPPMNTGELFF
-,-,TRBJ1-2,TRBV7-2,TGTGCCAGCAGCTTAGCGGGGGGGTCCTATGGCTACACCTTC,CASSLAGGSYGYTF
-,-,TRBJ2-6,TRBV11-3,TGTGCCAGCAGCTTAGGAGGGACTGGGGCCAACGTCCTGACTTTC,CASSLGGTGANVLTF
few,TRBD1,TRBJ2-3,TRBV7-2,TGTGCCAGCAGCTTACAGACAGGGCCAGATACGCAGTATTTT,CASSLQTGPDTQYF
-,TRBD1,TRBJ1-1,TRBV6-5,TGTGCCAGCAGTTACTCCGGGACAGGGATAACTTTCTTT,CASSYSGTGITFF
-,-,TRBJ2-7,TRBV7-8,TGTGCCAGCAGCCACAATCGCGGAGCCTACGAGCAGTACTTC,CASSHNRGAYEQYF
few,-,TRBJ1-2,TRBV2,TGTGCCAGCAGTATAAACTATGGCTACACCTTC,CASSINYGYTF
few,TRBD1,TRBJ1-2,TRBV7-9,TGTGCCAGCAGCCCATGGACAGGGGAAAGCAACTATGGCTACACCTTC,CASSPWTGESNYGYTF
-,-,TRBJ1-3,TRBV11-2,TGTGCCAGCAGCCGAGGGGGAAACACCATATATTTT,CASSRGGNTIYF
-,TRBD2,TRBJ2-1,TRBV5-1,TGCGCCAGCAGGGGGACTAGCAGGTATGAGCAGTTCTTC,CASRGTSRYEQFF
-,-,TRBJ1-5,TRBV21-1,TGTGCCAGCAGCACTGGGACAGGGACTCGCGGGCAGCCCCAGCATTTT,CASSTGTGTRGQPQHF
-,TRBD1,TRBJ1-1,TRBV6-2/TRBV6-3,TGTGCCAGCAGTTACGGGACAGGGGGGACTGAAGCTTTCTTT,CASSYGTGGTEAFF
few,-,TRBJ1-2,TRBV24-1,TGTGCCACCAGTGAACCAGGGGCCCCCTATGGCTACACCTTC,CATSEPGAPYGYTF
-,-,TRBJ1-1,TRBV19,TGTGCCAGTAGTATAGGAAGGGGGTCTGAAGCTTTCTTT,CASSIGRGSEAFF
few,TRBD2,TRBJ2-1,TRBV7-3,TGTGCCAGCAGCTCAGAAGCGGGGACCACCTACAATGAGCAGTTCTTC,CASSSEAGTTYNEQFF
-,-,TRBJ2-7,TRBV2,TGTGCCATCCTGTCTCCCGGGGTCAGCTCCTACGAGCAGTACTTC,CAILSPGVSSYEQYF
-,-,TRBJ2-2,TRBV5-5,TGTGCCAGCAGCCCCAGAGGTCCCAACACCGGGGAGCTGTTTTTT,CASSPRGPNTGELFF
once,-,TRBJ2-2,TRBV5-1,TGCGCCAGCAGCTTGGCCGTGGGAAACACCGGGGAGCTGTTTTTT,CASSLAVGNTGELFF
-,-,TRBJ2-3,TRBV6-2/TRBV6-3,TGTGCCAGCAGTGCCTTCTGGGGCACAGATACGCAGTATTTT,CASSAFWGTDTQYF
-,TRBD1,TRBJ2-1,TRBV27,TGTGCCAGCAGTTTCCCGGGACAGGGCAAAAATGAGCAGTTCTTC,CASSFPGQGKNEQFF
-,-,TRBJ1-3,TRBV6-5,TGTGCCAGCAGGAGAGGGGGGGGCTCTGGAAACACCATATATTTT,CASRRGGGSGNTIYF
-,-,TRBJ2-2,TRBV24-1,TGTGCCACCAGTTACAACAGGGGGGGCACCGGGGAGCTGTTTTTT,CATSYNRGGTGELFF
-,-,TRBJ1-2,TRBV19,TGTGCCAGTAGGGGGACCGGGCCCCGCAGTGGCTACACCTTC,CASRGTGPRSGYTF
-,TRBD1,TRBJ2-6,TRBV7-9,TGTGCCAGCAGCAGTGGCCTGGACAGGAGCTCTGGGGCCAACGTCCTGACTTTC,CASSSGLDRSSGANVLTF
-,-,TRBJ1-6,TRBV6-5,TGTGCCAGCACCGGAGGGACAACGAATTCACCCCTCCACTTT,CASTGGTTNSPLHF
medium-sized,-,TRBJ2-2,TRBV6-2/TRBV6-3,TGTGCCAGCAGTTACTCGAGCTCTGGGCTAGTGGGGCCCGGGGAGCTGTTTTTT,CASSYSSSGLVGPGELFF
-,-,TRBJ2-3,TRBV14,TGTGCCAGCAGCCAAGGACACACCTCTTGGGCAGCAGATACGCAGTATTTT,CASSQGHTSWAADTQYF
-,TRBD2,TRBJ2-3,TRBV4-2,TGTGCCAGCAGCCAAGAGCAACGGGGGGTCACAGATACGCAGTATTTT,CASSQEQRGVTDTQYF
-,TRBD2,TRBJ2-3,TRBV25-1,TGTGCCAGCAGTGAATGGGCGGGGGGGACAGATACGCAGTATTTT,CASSEWAGGTDTQYF
-,-,TRBJ1-1,TRBV18,TGTGCCAGCTCACCACCTTCACGGTACACTGAAGCTTTCTTT,CASSPPSRYTEAFF
few,TRBD2,TRBJ2-1,TRBV9,TGTGCCAGCAGCGGAGGGACTAGCAATGAGCAGTTCTTC,CASSGGTSNEQFF
-,-,TRBJ1-2,TRBV19,TGTGCCAGTAGGGACGTCTACCCCCAAGACTATGGCTACACCTTC,CASRDVYPQDYGYTF
once,-,TRBJ1-3,TRBV2,TGTGCCAGCAAGGGACCTAAGGAAGACACCATATATTTT,CASKGPKEDTIYF
once,-,TRBJ2-3,TRBV14,TGTGCCAGCAGCCAAGATACTTCGCTAGCGTATAGCACAGATACGCAGTATTTT,CASSQDTSLAYSTDTQYF